The 4 T cell receptor beta chains below all came from one sample that was sequenced in a study of blood T cell repertoires in COVID-19. The assay was immunoSEQ multiplex PCR, and TCRdb's table has in-frame clones only and misses some. The table records tens of thousands of clones, roughly four fifths of them present only once. The specimen sequenced was peripheral blood. These receptors were taken from a man in his fifties with active or convalescent COVID-19.

The chain carries TRBV7-8 and TRBJ1-2; the D is unclear. Germline CDR1 and CDR2: SGHVS and FQNEAQ. Deletions cut 1 base from V and 8 bases from J, with 17 bases between. The CDR3 is made up of 15 amino acids. DNA of the CDR3: TGTGCCAGCAGCTTAGTTCGGACTCCCGGGAACGGCTACACCTTC. Amino acids: CASSLVRTPGNGYTF. The full variable domain, completed using reference TRBV7-8 and TRBJ1-2, is GAGVSQSPRYKVAKRGQDVALRCDPISGHVSLFWYQQALGQGPEFLTYFQNEAQLDKSGLPSDRFFAERPEGSVSTLKIQRTQQEDSAVYLCASSLVRTPGNGYTFGSGTRLTVV.

V and J are TRBV4-3 and TRBJ2-7; D is undetermined. Germline loops: CDR1 LGHNA, CDR2 YSLEER. V gave up 0 bases and J gave up 2 bases, with 8 bases separating them. The CDR3 sequence is 14 residues long. CDR3 sequence reads: CASSQDRTAYEQYF. The CDR3, as DNA: TGCGCCAGCAGCCAAGATCGAACAGCCTACGAGCAGTACTTC.

J is TRBJ1-3 and V is TRBV6-5; D may be TRBD1 (6 bases). CDR1 is MNHEY and CDR2 is SVGAGI in the germline V gene. Trimming pared 11 bases from V and 0 bases from J, leaving 14 bases between. This CDR3 contains 14 residues. CDR3 in DNA: TGTGCCGCAGCACCGGACAGCTCTGGAAACACCATATATTTT. It translates to CAAAPDSSGNTIYF.

The gene calls are TRBV3-1 (or the pseudogene TRBV3-2) and TRBJ2-3; D unclear. Germline V lookup: CDR1 LGHDT, CDR2 YNNKEL (reference sequence). This CDR3 has 16 residues. Trimming removed 0 bases from V and 1 base from J, with 11 bases in between. CDR3 protein: CASSQDPFRGTDTQYF. CDR3 coding DNA: TGTGCCAGCAGCCAAGACCCGTTTCGGGGCACAGATACGCAGTATTTT.